This entry describes one TCR beta chain. These data are taken from a study of preoperative IRX-2 immunotherapy in early breast cancer. Treatment reported: preoperative locoregional IRX-2 cytokine immunotherapy. This phase Ib study tested locoregional IRX-2 cytokine immunotherapy given before surgery. Germline loops: CDR1 SGDLS, CDR2 YYNGEE. The V segment lost 0 bases and the J segment 6 bases; nucleotides outside the gene matches: 12. The CDR3 is 16 amino acids. Sequencing used immunoSEQ multiplex PCR; TCRdb keeps in-frame clones, though not all of them. This sample has 30,000 to 35,000 clones, with nearly 95% found just once.

This chain uses TRBV9 with TRBJ2-7, with 7 bases matching TRBD2. The specimen was obtained from a patient treated with IRX-2 immunotherapy. This sequence originates from a human donor with breast cancer. The CDR3 protein is CASSVDPVGRGREQYF. In nucleotides, the CDR3 is TGTGCCAGCAGCGTAGACCCCGTAGGGAGGGGACGCGAGCAGTACTTC.